The rows below give T cell receptor beta chains drawn from one sample of a study of T cells after posttransplantation cyclophosphamide. Produced via immunoSEQ multiplex PCR; TCRdb's table is partial and in-frame only. The sample yields about 43,000 clones, 80% to 95% seen once. The sequences come from PBMCs, collected 55 to 70 days after allogeneic stem cell transplant with posttransplant cyclophosphamide. The source is a male patient aged 60 to 75 who received an allogeneic stem cell transplant from a related donor and was CMV-positive. The graft donor may be the source of some T cells. Each CDR3 is given with its conserved first and last residue. A D gene is named only where the DNA matches it firmly. Size tells how often a clone was seen (once, few, many) or the class of an expanded clone, and some rows leave it out.

abundance,j_gene,d_gene,v_gene,CDR3nt,CDR3aa
once,TRBJ1-2,TRBD1,TRBV15,TGTGCCACCAGCAGAGATTATAATGGACAGGGAGAGAGGCGGGATGGCTACACCTTC,CATSRDYNGQGERRDGYTF
once,TRBJ1-2,NA,TRBV4-1,TGCGCCAGCAGCCAAGCCCCGCAGGGGAACTATGGCTACACCTTC,CASSQAPQGNYGYTF
NA,TRBJ2-5,TRBD2,TRBV5-1,TGCGCCAGCAGAAAGCGGGAGGTCTTCCAAGAGACCCAGTACTTC,CASRKREVFQETQYF
NA,TRBJ2-3,NA,TRBV2,TGTGCCAGCAGTTTAACAGGGTCAAATACGCAGTATTTT,CASSLTGSNTQYF
NA,TRBJ1-5,NA,TRBV5-6,TGTGCCAGCAGTTCTGGCGGCAGCTATAGCAATCAGCCCCAGCATTTT,CASSSGGSYSNQPQHF
NA,TRBJ1-2,TRBD1,TRBV19,TGTGCCAGTAGCCGGTTTTCCGGGACAGCATATGGCTACACCTTC,CASSRFSGTAYGYTF
few,TRBJ2-1,NA,TRBV5-6,TGTGCCAGCAGCTCTCCTCGAGGGGGGGGTGAGCAGTTCTTC,CASSSPRGGGEQFF
NA,TRBJ2-1,NA,TRBV11-2,TGTGCCAGCAGCCTCCGGGGGAGCTCCTACAATGAGCAGTTCTTC,CASSLRGSSYNEQFF
NA,TRBJ2-7,TRBD1,TRBV6-5,TGTGCCAGCAGTAAGGGGACAGGGGAAGTATACGAGCAGTACTTC,CASSKGTGEVYEQYF
NA,TRBJ1-6,NA,TRBV2,TGTGCCAGCAGGGGCGAAAATTCACCCCTCCACTTT,CASRGENSPLHF
NA,TRBJ1-1,NA,TRBV6-5,TGTGCCCGACGGACGAGGGAGGAGAACACTGAAGCTTTCTTT,CARRTREENTEAFF
NA,TRBJ2-7,NA,TRBV29-1,TGCAGCGTTGAATATGTTCCAGGGTACGAGCAGTACTTC,CSVEYVPGYEQYF
NA,TRBJ2-1,TRBD1,TRBV18,TGTGCCAGCTCAATGGGACAGAGCTCCTACAATGAGCAGTTCTTC,CASSMGQSSYNEQFF
NA,TRBJ1-2,NA,TRBV29-1,TGCAGCGTTGAAGATCTAGGGAGAAGTGGCTACACCTTC,CSVEDLGRSGYTF
NA,TRBJ1-2,NA,TRBV4-1,TGCGCCAGCAGCCCGGGGTACGGTGATGACTATGGCTACACCTTC,CASSPGYGDDYGYTF
NA,TRBJ1-1,NA,TRBV19,TGTGCCATCAGGGGGAACACTGAAGCTTTCTTT,CAIRGNTEAFF
NA,TRBJ2-2,NA,TRBV7-9,TGTGCCAGCAGCGTCGAAACTAGACTCGGGGAGCTGTTTTTT,CASSVETRLGELFF
NA,TRBJ1-6,NA,TRBV30,TGTGCCTGGAGTTTCGACACGGGAAATTCACCCCTCCACTTT,CAWSFDTGNSPLHF
once,TRBJ1-1,NA,TRBV5-1,TGCGCCAGCAGCTTGGGGACAGTAAACACTGAAGCTTTCTTT,CASSLGTVNTEAFF
NA,TRBJ2-3,NA,TRBV6-1,TGTGCCAGCACCGAAATCGGGTACCGCACAGATACGCAGTATTTT,CASTEIGYRTDTQYF
NA,TRBJ2-2,TRBD1,TRBV5-1,TGCGCCAGCAGCTTGCGACAGGGGCCATCGAACACCGGGGAGCTGTTTTTT,CASSLRQGPSNTGELFF
NA,TRBJ2-2,NA,TRBV5-1,TGCGCCAGCAGTGGAAAGGGGGACACCGGGGAGCTGTTTTTT,CASSGKGDTGELFF
once,TRBJ2-5,TRBD1,TRBV27,TGTGCCAGCAGTGCACCCGGGACAGATGAGACCCAGTACTTC,CASSAPGTDETQYF
few,TRBJ2-3,NA,TRBV11-3,TGTGCCAGCAGCTTAGCCCCCGGAGATACGCAGTATTTT,CASSLAPGDTQYF
NA,TRBJ2-3,NA,TRBV19,TGTGCCAGTAGTATGAATTCCCTAATCACAGATACGCAGTATTTT,CASSMNSLITDTQYF
NA,TRBJ1-2,NA,TRBV30,TGTGCCTGGAGTGGGTGGGCAGGGTCTTATAGTAACTATGGCTACACCTTC,CAWSGWAGSYSNYGYTF
NA,TRBJ1-1,NA,TRBV4-2,TGTGCCAGCACCCCCCCGGACAGACTGGGGACTGAAGCTTTCTTT,CASTPPDRLGTEAFF
NA,TRBJ2-1,NA,TRBV7-9,TGTGCCAGCCAAAAGGGGGTTAGCAACAATGAGCAGTTCTTC,CASQKGVSNNEQFF
NA,TRBJ1-2,NA,TRBV14,TGTGCCAGCAGCCAAGAGGTGGGGGGATATGGCTACACCTTC,CASSQEVGGYGYTF
few,TRBJ1-1,TRBD1,TRBV6-6,TGTGCCAGCGAACGGGTCGACAGGGGGTCTTTCTTT,CASERVDRGSFF
NA,TRBJ1-6,NA,TRBV30,TGTGCCTGGAGTGTACGACTGGGAGGGTATTCACCCCTCCACTTT,CAWSVRLGGYSPLHF
NA,TRBJ2-2,NA,TRBV12-5,TGTGCTAGTGCCCGGCCCCGGGAAGAGGGCCTCGGGGAGCTGTTTTTT,CASARPREEGLGELFF
NA,TRBJ1-2,NA,TRBV5-1,TGCGCCAGCAGCCCGGCCCCGGGGGGTCTTTATGGCTACACCTTC,CASSPAPGGLYGYTF
NA,TRBJ1-1,NA,TRBV30,TGTGCCTGGCGTAGAACCCATAATTTGAACACTGAAGCTTTCTTT,CAWRRTHNLNTEAFF
NA,TRBJ1-1,NA,TRBV5-6,TGTGCCAGCAGCCCATTGGACAGAATGAACACTGAAGCTTTCTTT,CASSPLDRMNTEAFF
NA,TRBJ2-1,TRBD2,TRBV5-1,TGCGCCAGCAGCTTGGGGCTAGCGGGGGTGTCCTACAATGAGCAGTTCTTC,CASSLGLAGVSYNEQFF
NA,TRBJ1-2,NA,TRBV6-5,TGTGCCAGCAGTTACGATGGCGCAGGCAGCTATGGCTACACCTTC,CASSYDGAGSYGYTF
once,TRBJ2-7,TRBD1,TRBV19,TGTGCCAGTAGCGACAGGGGCTACGAGCAGTACTTC,CASSDRGYEQYF
NA,TRBJ2-2,NA,TRBV27,TGTGCCAGCAGTCTACGGGGGGCGTACACCGGGGAGCTGTTTTTT,CASSLRGAYTGELFF
NA,TRBJ1-1,NA,TRBV6-1,TGTGCGATGCTCGGGGGATCCATGAACACTGAAGCTTTCTTT,CAMLGGSMNTEAFF
medium-sized,TRBJ1-6,NA,TRBV2,TGTGCCAGCAGTCGGGGGACCTATAATTCACCCCTCCACTTT,CASSRGTYNSPLHF
once,TRBJ1-2,NA,TRBV27,TGTGCCAGCAGTTTTCGTGGCCCTCGCGGCTACACCTTC,CASSFRGPRGYTF
NA,TRBJ1-1,TRBD1,TRBV12-5,TGTGCTAGTGAGTTCGGGACAGGGGGGAGAACTGAAGCTTTCTTT,CASEFGTGGRTEAFF
NA,TRBJ1-2,TRBD1,TRBV9,TGTGCCAGCAGCCTGGGACAGGGGGTACTCTATGGCTACACCTTC,CASSLGQGVLYGYTF
NA,TRBJ1-1,NA,TRBV6-5,TGTGCCAGCAGAAAAGGGGTTCCGAACACTGAAGCTTTCTTT,CASRKGVPNTEAFF
few,TRBJ2-1,NA,TRBV12-5,TGTGCTAGTGGTTTGGTACTGAAGCGGAGGGACAATGAGCAGTTCTTC,CASGLVLKRRDNEQFF
NA,TRBJ1-2,TRBD1,TRBV5-1,TGCGCCAGCAGCTCGACAGGGGTCTATGGCTACACCTTC,CASSSTGVYGYTF
NA,TRBJ2-7,NA,TRBV14,TGTGCCAGCAGCCAAGCCGTGGAGCAGTACTTC,CASSQAVEQYF
NA,TRBJ1-4,TRBD1,TRBV5-1,TGCGCCAGCAGACCGGGGACAGCTGATGAAAAACTGTTTTTT,CASRPGTADEKLFF
NA,TRBJ2-1,TRBD2,TRBV4-2,TGTGCCAGCAGCCCCCTTTTGCAGCGGGGTATAAGGAATGAGCAGTTCTTC,CASSPLLQRGIRNEQFF
NA,TRBJ2-1,NA,TRBV5-1,TGCGCCAGCAGCTTGGGAGCCCGGGTCGATGAGCAGTTCTTC,CASSLGARVDEQFF
NA,TRBJ1-1,NA,TRBV5-1,TGCGCCAGCCGTAACAGGGATGGGGCCACTGAAGCTTTCTTT,CASRNRDGATEAFF
NA,TRBJ1-1,NA,TRBV6-1,TGTGCCAGCAGTGGTGCAGGGGCGGGCACTGAAGCTTTCTTT,CASSGAGAGTEAFF
NA,TRBJ1-4,NA,TRBV5-4,TGTGCCAGCAGCCGGGTGGGTGAGGGTGAAAAACTGTTTTTT,CASSRVGEGEKLFF
NA,TRBJ1-1,NA,TRBV6-1,TGTGCCGGAACTAAGAGCGACTTTTACACTGAAGCTTTCTTT,CAGTKSDFYTEAFF